The 30 T cell receptor beta chains below all came from one sample that was sequenced in a study of patients and donors after allogeneic stem cell transplantation. TCRdb fed the RT-PCR reads into MiXCR, producing one record per CDR3 protein. The table includes 390,000 or so distinct CDR3 sequences, 16% detected once. The sample consisted of blood, either unsorted or a sorted T cell fraction (not recorded which). Receptors were obtained from a human donor who was either an allogeneic HSCT recipient or a stem cell or donor lymphocyte infusion donor (not recorded which). It is not recorded whose cells these are; they may come from a transplant donor.

V is TRBV24-1 and J is TRBJ2-5, with 9 bases that match TRBD2. V dropped 1 base and J dropped 1; count of bases not matched to a gene: 15. CDR1 and CDR2 from the germline V gene are KGHDR and SFDVKD. The CDR3 is made up of 20 amino acids. In DNA form, the CDR3 reads TGTGCCACCAGTGATTTAGGACTGTCGCCCAGCGGGGGGATCCAAGAGACCCAGTACTTC. Translation: CATSDLGLSPSGGIQETQYF.

The count of this clonotype is one. The chain links TRBV12-3 or TRBV12-4 to TRBJ2-2; D is unresolved. Deletions cut 2 bases from V and 6 bases from J, with 7 bases between. The CDR3 spans 13 residues. The DNA of the CDR3 is TGTGCCAGCAGTTTAAGGCGGTCCGGGGAGCTGTTTTTT. Translated: CASSLRRSGELFF.

CDR3 amino acids: CASTNRKANYGYTF. The CDR3 DNA is TGTGCCAGCACCAACAGGAAAGCTAACTATGGCTACACCTTC. The gene calls are TRBV12-3 or TRBV12-4 and TRBJ1-2; a possible D gene is TRBD1 (5 bases). V lost 7 bases to trimming and J lost 0 bases, with 12 bases between them. The CDR3 sequence is 14 residues long.

The chain carries TRBV6-4 and TRBJ1-6, with unresolved D. The CDR3 is 13 residues long. CDR1 is MRHNA, CDR2 SNTAGT, per germline. V lost 3 bases and J lost 13, with 13 bases in between. The CDR3 here is CASSEAGGGPLHF. CDR3 in DNA: TGTGCCAGCAGTGAAGCCGGCGGAGGGCCCCTCCACTTT.

The table lists this clonotype with a few counts. The rearrangement links TRBV30 to TRBJ1-5; D is perhaps TRBD1 (5 bases). CDR3 size: 14 residues. Between the trimmed V and J ends, which lost 1 base and 0 bases, there was a span of 7 bases. CDR1 is GTSNPN and CDR2 is SVGIG in the germline V gene (reference sequence). CDR3 sequence reads: CAWSGDSSNQPQHF. In DNA, the CDR3 is TGTGCCTGGAGTGGCGACAGTAGCAATCAGCCCCAGCATTTT.

This chain uses TRBV18 with TRBJ2-1; D might be TRBD2 (5 bases). CDR1 is KGHSH and CDR2 is LQKENI in the germline V gene. V lost 3 bases, J lost 4 bases, and 13 bases lay in between. The length of the CDR3 is 15 residues. Here the CDR3 reads CASSPWRSGYNEQFF. The DNA for the CDR3 is TGTGCCAGCTCACCTTGGAGGTCCGGTTACAATGAGCAGTTCTTC.

The chain has TRBV20-1 and TRBJ1-1; D is possibly TRBD1 (6 bases). The CDR3 extends over 14 amino acids. Germline CDR1 is DFQATT and CDR2 is SNEGSKA (reference sequence). The germline V and J ends were trimmed by 7 bases and 0 bases, with 15 bases remaining between them. The CDR3 is CSGHSGALNTEAFF. The DNA for the CDR3 is TGCAGTGGACACTCAGGGGCGCTGAACACTGAAGCTTTCTTT.

This clonotype was counted only a few times. The chain employs TRBV9 and TRBJ2-7, with TRBD2 as a possible D gene (5 bases). Germline CDR1 reads SGDLS; CDR2 reads YYNGEE. CDR3 length: 14 residues. Trimming removed 0 bases from V and 9 bases from J, with 16 bases in between. The CDR3 region has the DNA TGTGCCAGCAGCGTAGGGGAAGCGGCCTCGGGGCAGTACTTC. As protein: CASSVGEAASGQYF.

This clonotype was seen repeatedly, ten times or more. The V gene is TRBV5-1, the J gene TRBJ2-2; D perhaps matches TRBD2 (6 bases). The CDR3 runs 16 residues. Germline CDR1 SGHRS, CDR2 YFSETQ. Between the trimmed V and J ends, which lost 4 bases and 5 bases, there was a span of 18 bases. The CDR3: CASSPDGRTGTGELFF. The CDR3 DNA reads TGCGCCAGCAGCCCGGACGGGAGAACGGGAACCGGGGAGCTGTTTTTT.

The chain has TRBV12-3 or TRBV12-4 and TRBJ2-7; 7 positions agree with TRBD2. The junction had 16 bases not matched to a gene; V was cut back by 7 bases and J by 1 base. CDR3 length: 17 amino acids. The CDR3 DNA reads TGTGCCAGCAACGAGGGATCGCGACTAGCCACTTCCTACGAGCAGTACTTC. Translated, it gives CASNEGSRLATSYEQYF.

This clonotype appeared many times. The chain recombines TRBV7-3 with TRBJ1-1, with D perhaps matching TRBD1 (5 bases). V lost 4 bases and J lost 1, with 7 bases in between. The CDR3 length is 13 residues. Per the germline V gene, CDR1 is SGHTA and CDR2 is FQGTGA. CDR3 nucleotide sequence: TGTGCCAGCAGCTCTGGACAGAACACTGAAGCTTTCTTT. Translating it yields CASSSGQNTEAFF.

The genes are TRBV19 and TRBJ2-6; D not certain. In germline, CDR1 is LNHDA, CDR2 SQIVND (reference sequence). CDR3 length: 15 residues. The ends were cut back, 4 bases at V and 0 bases at J, with 7 bases in the middle. DNA of the CDR3: TGTGCCAGTAGTAACGAACGCTCTGGGGCCAACGTCCTGACTTTC. This sequence encodes CASSNERSGANVLTF.

The chain links TRBV7-9 to TRBJ2-5; D is uncertain. The CDR3 consists of 15 residues. V was shortened by 5 bases and J by 2 bases, with 15 bases between the two germline ends. Germline V gene sequence: CDR1 SEHNR, CDR2 FQNEAQ (reference sequence). In nucleotides, the CDR3 is TGTGCCAGCAGCCCAAAGGATTTTGGGCAAGAGACCCAGTACTTC. Translated: CASSPKDFGQETQYF.

This clonotype has just a few counts. The chain carries TRBV3-1 and TRBJ2-3, with a possible D match to TRBD2 (7 bases). V shed 1 base and J shed 1 base, with 15 bases lying between them. This CDR3 is 17 amino acids long. Looked up from germline, CDR1 is LGHDT and CDR2 is YNNKEL (reference sequence). This chain's CDR3 is CASSQGGGAQRTDTQYF. In DNA form, the CDR3 reads TGTGCCAGCAGCCAAGGTGGGGGGGCCCAACGCACAGATACGCAGTATTTT.

This clonotype came up many times. The chain has TRBV12-3 or TRBV12-4 and TRBJ1-3, with D perhaps TRBD1 (5 bases). Trimming removed 8 bases at V and 0 bases at J, with 23 bases between. The CDR3 sequence is 18 residues long. CDR3 sequence: CASGPRQRFLASGNTIYF. Written as DNA, the CDR3 is TGTGCCAGCGGCCCCCGACAGCGATTTTTGGCCTCTGGAAACACCATATATTTT.

Turning to this clonotype: The junction departs from germline at one end; a sequencing error may be responsible. The V call is TRBV4-1, the J call TRBJ2-7; 10 bases are shared with TRBD2. The CDR3 extends over 15 amino acids. Germline CDR1 MGHRA, CDR2 YSYEKL. Written as DNA, the CDR3 is TGCGCTAGCAGCCAGGAGCGGGAGGGCCTCGACGAGCAGTACTTC. This gives the protein CASSQEREGLDEQYF.

CDR3 sequence: CASAYRVMNTEAFF. The CDR3 DNA is TGTGCCAGCGCATACAGGGTCATGAACACTGAAGCTTTCTTT. The genes are TRBV28 and TRBJ1-1; possible D gene TRBD1, 6 bases. Germline-derived CDR1 and CDR2 are MDHEN and SYDVKM. The length of the CDR3 is 14 residues. The V end lost 8 bases, the J end lost 0 bases, and 13 bases lay between the germline ends.

The table lists this clonotype with many counts. This rearrangement joins TRBV5-1 to TRBJ2-1; 13 bases agree with TRBD2. The V and J ends lost 1 base and 9 bases, in that order; junction bases with no gene match: 4. CDR1 and CDR2 from the germline V gene are SGHRS and YFSETQ. The CDR3 covers 15 residues. In nucleotides, the CDR3 is TGCGCCAGCAGCTTGACTAGCGGGAGGGCAGGTGAGCAGTTCTTC. Residues: CASSLTSGRAGEQFF. Combining the CDR3 with reference TRBV5-1 and TRBJ2-1 gives the whole variable domain KAGVTQTPRYLIKTRGQQVTLSCSPISGHRSVSWYQQTPGQGLQFLFEYFSETQRNKGNFPGRFSGRQFSNSRSEMNVSTLELGDSALYLCASSLTSGRAGEQFFGPGTRLTVL.

This clonotype was picked up a small number of times. The V gene is TRBV20-1, the J gene TRBJ2-1, with a tentative D call TRBD2 (5 bases). Trimming left V 5 bases short and J 7 bases short, with 9 bases between. Germline CDR1 DFQATT, CDR2 SNEGSKA (reference sequence). CDR3 length: 11 residues. The CDR3 region has the DNA TGCAGTGCTGGCGGGCGTAATGAGCAGTTCTTC. Translating gives CSAGGRNEQFF.

J is TRBJ1-5 and V is TRBV18, with TRBD1 as a possible D gene (6 bases). V was pared by 8 bases and J by 5 bases, with 13 bases between. CDR1 and CDR2 from the germline V gene are KGHSH and LQKENI. The CDR3 contains 13 residues. This CDR3 reads CASTTDSHQPQHF. CDR3 nucleotide sequence: TGTGCCAGCACAACGGACAGCCATCAGCCCCAGCATTTT.

The chain links TRBV30 to TRBJ2-2; maybe TRBD2 (6 bases). Germline CDR1 reads GTSNPN; CDR2 reads SVGIG (reference sequence). This CDR3 spans 17 amino acids. The V and J ends lost 1 base and 2 bases respectively, with 17 bases between them. As DNA, the CDR3 is TGTGCCTGGAGTGCATCTCGTCGCGGGGTTAACACCGGGGAGCTGTTTTTT. This encodes CAWSASRRGVNTGELFF. The full variable domain, with the rest looked up from reference TRBV30 and TRBJ2-2, is SQTIHQWPATLVQPVGSPLSLECTVEGTSNPNLYWYRQAAGRGLQLLFYSVGIGQISSEVPQNLSASRPQDRQFILSSKKLLLSDSGFYLCAWSASRRGVNTGELFFGEGSRLTVL.

The chain carries TRBV7-3 and TRBJ2-7; D is uncertain. Between the trimmed V and J ends, which lost 5 bases and 2 bases, there was a span of 13 bases. Germline lookup yields CDR1 SGHTA and CDR2 FQGTGA. This CDR3 contains 14 residues. The CDR3 here is CASSVGAGPYEQYF. DNA of the CDR3: TGTGCCAGCAGCGTTGGCGCCGGTCCCTACGAGCAGTACTTC.

This clonotype appeared many times. The chain carries TRBV5-1 and TRBJ2-7; tentative D call: TRBD1 (5 bases). This CDR3 contains 12 residues. Trimming took off 3 bases at V and 5 bases at J, with 9 bases between the two ends. Per the germline V gene, CDR1 is SGHRS and CDR2 is YFSETQ. DNA of the CDR3: TGCGCCAGCAGCTCCAGGGTCCACGAGCAGTACTTC. This sequence encodes CASSSRVHEQYF.

In its sample, this clonotype was seen many times. The J gene is TRBJ2-2, the V gene TRBV12-3 or TRBV12-4, with D perhaps matching TRBD2 (5 bases). V lost 6 bases to trimming and J lost 1 base, with 15 bases between them. CDR3 length: 16 amino acids. Here the CDR3 reads CASRPFAGVNTGELFF. In nucleotides, the CDR3 is TGTGCCAGCAGGCCCTTTGCGGGTGTGAACACCGGGGAGCTGTTTTTT.

This clonotype occurred many times. This chain joins TRBV27 and TRBJ2-1; maybe TRBD2 (6 bases). Germline V gives CDR1 MNHEY, CDR2 SMNVEV (reference sequence). Trimming removed 6 bases from V and 4 bases from J, with 16 bases in between. The CDR3 totals 15 residues. The DNA of the CDR3 is TGTGCCAGCAGCCCGGCGGAGGGTGTTTACAATGAGCAGTTCTTC. It yields the protein CASSPAEGVYNEQFF.

The V and J genes are TRBV7-9 and TRBJ1-3, with 8 positions matching TRBD1. With V trimmed by 7 bases and J by 4 bases, 12 bases remained unmatched. Germline loops: CDR1 SEHNR, CDR2 FQNEAQ (reference sequence). CDR3 size: 16 residues. The CDR3 protein is CASTRAGGRIGNTIYF. CDR3 coding DNA: TGTGCCAGCACCCGGGCAGGGGGCCGGATAGGAAACACCATATATTTT.

This clonotype was counted only a few times. V gene TRBV20-1 combines with J gene TRBJ1-2, with D possibly matching TRBD1 (6 bases). Germline V gene lookup returns CDR1 DFQATT and CDR2 SNEGSKA (reference sequence). Trimming stripped 6 bases from V and 6 bases from J, with 14 bases between. The CDR3 is 12 amino acids. The CDR3: CSAVANRDGYTF. CDR3 nucleotide sequence: TGCAGTGCGGTCGCTAACAGGGATGGCTACACCTTC.

The chain is built from TRBV6-1 and TRBJ1-5; no clear D. V was clipped by 1 base and J by 3 bases, with 10 bases between them. Looked up from germline, CDR1 is MNHNS and CDR2 is SASEGT. This CDR3 is built from 15 residues. The CDR3 nucleotides read TGTGCCAGCAGTGAAGTGAAGGGAAACAATCAGCCCCAGCATTTT. Residues: CASSEVKGNNQPQHF.

This clonotype came up once. A much larger clone lies one base from this, so it may be a read error. The rearrangement uses TRBV12-3 or TRBV12-4 and TRBJ1-5, with 10 bases matching TRBD1. Trimming at V came to 4 bases and at J to 4 bases, leaving 4 bases not matched to a gene. The CDR3 covers 15 residues. CDR3 nucleotide sequence: TGTGCCAGCAGTTCGTCGGACAGGGGGAATCAGCCCCAGCATTTT. Protein product: CASSSSDRGNQPQHF.

This clonotype was seen a handful of times. V is TRBV11-3 and J is TRBJ2-1; 7 bases fit TRBD1. V lost 4 bases to trimming and J lost 8 bases; unmatched junction nucleotides: 11. Germline values: CDR1 SGHNT, CDR2 YENEEA. The CDR3 is 15 amino acids. The CDR3 DNA sequence: TGTGCCAGCAGCTACTCCGGGACAGTGGGCTATGAGCAGTTCTTC. Translated, it gives CASSYSGTVGYEQFF.